The next 7 T cell receptor beta chains were all read from a single sample in a study of T cell responses to AZD1222 COVID-19 vaccine. Using immunoSEQ multiplex PCR, the repertoire was profiled, and TCRdb retains in-frame clones only, with some absent. The repertoire includes about 84,000 clones, approximately 85% of them detected once, and around 10% sits in the top ten. This sample comprised peripheral blood, obtained 28 days after the second AZD1222 dose. Receptors originate from an adult who received the AZD1222 COVID-19 vaccine.

This chain joins TRBV14 and TRBJ1-1; 7 nucleotides agree with TRBD1. The CDR3 contains 14 residues. CDR1 SGHDN and CDR2 FVKESK come from the germline V gene. Trimming cost V 0 bases and J 4 bases; bases outside gene matches: 2. This CDR3 is CASSQDSGGTEAFF. For the CDR3, the DNA is TGTGCCAGCAGCCAAGATTCAGGGGGCACTGAAGCTTTCTTT.

A single count supports this clone. V gene TRBV27 combines with J gene TRBJ2-2; the D is unclear. Trimming cost V 0 bases and J 7 bases, with 9 bases left between them. Germline loops: CDR1 MNHEY, CDR2 SMNVEV (reference sequence). This CDR3 spans 14 amino acids. CDR3 sequence reads: CASSLSGNSGELFF. The CDR3 bases are TGTGCCAGCAGTTTATCAGGGAATAGCGGGGAGCTGTTTTTT.

V gene TRBV19 combines with J gene TRBJ1-1; perhaps TRBD1 as D (5 bases). Trimming removed 2 bases at V and 4 bases at J, with 17 bases between. Germline CDR1 and CDR2: LNHDA and SQIVND (reference sequence). The CDR3 runs 16 residues. CDR3 amino acids: CASSILSGAAATEAFF. CDR3 nucleotides: TGTGCCAGTAGTATATTATCCGGGGCGGCCGCCACTGAAGCTTTCTTT.

The chain combines TRBV2 with TRBJ1-3, with 8 bases that match TRBD1. With V trimmed by 4 bases and J by 4 bases, 0 bases remained unmatched. The germline V gene encodes CDR1 SNHLY and CDR2 FYNNEI. CDR3 length: 13 residues. The CDR3 here is CASSGDRGNTIYF. The CDR3 coding sequence is TGTGCCAGCAGTGGGGACAGGGGAAACACCATATATTTT.

This chain connects TRBV28 to TRBJ1-1, with D perhaps matching TRBD1 (5 bases). The length of the CDR3 is 13 residues. V was pared by 6 bases and J by 1 base, with 9 bases between. Germline V gene sequence: CDR1 MDHEN, CDR2 SYDVKM. The CDR3, as DNA: TGTGCCAGCAGGGTCGGGGCGAACACTGAAGCTTTCTTT. Its protein is CASRVGANTEAFF.

The chain couples TRBV6-2 or TRBV6-3 to TRBJ1-1; tentatively, D is TRBD1 (5 bases). The germline V gene has CDR1 MNHEY and CDR2 SVGEGT. V dropped 4 bases and J dropped 5 bases, with 11 bases sitting between them. This CDR3 is 13 amino acids long. The CDR3 DNA is TGTGCCAGCAGTTCCTCAGGGAGGACTGAAGCTTTCTTT. It translates to CASSSSGRTEAFF.

This chain links TRBV7-2 with TRBJ2-5; TRBD2 matches 9 bases. This CDR3 has 16 amino acids. Germline V gene sequence: CDR1 SGHTA, CDR2 FQGNSA. V shed 1 base, J shed 7 bases, and the junction held 10 bases outside the gene matches. The CDR3 DNA follows: TGTGCCAGCAGCTTAGGGGGCGGGAGGGCCGGAGTGACCCAGTACTTC. It translates to CASSLGGGRAGVTQYF.